The clone carrying this T cell receptor (beta chain) was seen a handful of times. What it binds is not known. In germline, CDR1 is LNHDA, CDR2 SQIVND (reference sequence). V lost 8 bases to trimming and J lost 4 bases; unmatched junction nucleotides: 10. This CDR3 is built from 15 residues. The sample originates from a study of PD-L1 blockade in urothelial cancer. Whole-study context: The median number of T cells present in blood samples was around 150,000.

Study-level findings and limits: Enhanced expansion of tumor-associated blood clones at 3 weeks characterized durable-benefit patients.

Sequencing used immunoSEQ multiplex PCR; TCRdb keeps in-frame clones, though not all of them. Among 40,000 to 50,000 clones listed, 84% were seen once. The time point is: pretreatment peripheral blood. The chain uses TRBV19 and TRBJ1-1; TRBD1 agrees at 10 bases. The sample here was PBMCs, taken around atezolizumab (anti-PD-L1) treatment. The receptor comes from a man aged 65 to 79 with urothelial cancer. This CDR3 reads CASRGTGAGSTEAFF. The CDR3, as DNA: TGTGCCAGTCGCGGGACAGGGGCCGGGAGCACTGAAGCTTTCTTT.